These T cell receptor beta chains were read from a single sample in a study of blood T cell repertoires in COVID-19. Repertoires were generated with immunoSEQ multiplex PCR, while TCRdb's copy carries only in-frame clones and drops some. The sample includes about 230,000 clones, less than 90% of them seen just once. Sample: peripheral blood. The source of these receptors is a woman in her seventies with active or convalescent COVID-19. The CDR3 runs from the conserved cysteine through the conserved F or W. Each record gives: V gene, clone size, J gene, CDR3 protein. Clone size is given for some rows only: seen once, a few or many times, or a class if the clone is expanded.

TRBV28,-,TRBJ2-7,CASSSGSPAYEQYF
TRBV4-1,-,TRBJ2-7,CASSQGTQTHYEQYF
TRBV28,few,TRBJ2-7,CASSPPPVYEQYF
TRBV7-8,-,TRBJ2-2,CASSPERIPNTGELFF
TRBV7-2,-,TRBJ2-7,CASSRNGGGSPEQYF
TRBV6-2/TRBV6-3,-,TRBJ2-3,CASSYSLAGVRYTDTQYF
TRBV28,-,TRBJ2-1,CASSTSGSSYNEQFF
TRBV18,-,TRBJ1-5,CASSPTAQPQHF
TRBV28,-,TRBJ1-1,CASRGDRGEVGTEAFF
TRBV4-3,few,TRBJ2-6,CASSPSQGISGANVLTF
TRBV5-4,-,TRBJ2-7,CASSLWGGTSGSLEQYF
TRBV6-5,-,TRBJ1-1,CASSLGGFNAFF
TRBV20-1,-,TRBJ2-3,CSASGSGGPLADTQYF
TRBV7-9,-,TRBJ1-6,CASSQGQGGSPLHF
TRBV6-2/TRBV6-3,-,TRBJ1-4,CASSLGRTFTNEKLFF
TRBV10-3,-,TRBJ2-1,CAISASGTSGNFNEQFF
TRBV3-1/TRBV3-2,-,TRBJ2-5,CASSQVGGGYEYF
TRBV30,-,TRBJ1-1,CAWSPGQTNTEAFF